The present entry profiles one TCR beta chain with its context. Its antigen specificity is not known. Base qualities are not provided; no much larger clone lies one nucleotide away. Via the germline V gene, CDR1 is MNHEY and CDR2 SVGAGI. The CDR3 covers 14 residues, taking in both the cysteine and the phenylalanine. Just the 42-base CDR3 DNA is kept, in frame starting at base 1. Germline trimming amounts to 5 bases on V and 7 bases on J, with 10 as the count of junction bases outside the gene matches. The sample originates from a study of early T cells in non-severe SARS-CoV-2 infection (dated by TCRdb to about 2021). Broadly, across the study: Bulk RNA from unsorted whole blood was used for TCR sequencing, so alpha and beta chains could not be paired.

The method was 5' RACE. Sequencing used a NextSeq 500. Unique molecular identifiers were attached to individual cDNA molecules in the TCR library protocol so that sequencing error and PCR bias could be corrected. TCR alpha and beta chains were both sequenced, and the abundances of alpha and beta sequences in each sample were closely correlated with each other. In the source study's methods: V gene, J gene and CDR3 annotation of TCR sequences was performed with Decombinator V4. Expanded TCRs were defined as changing significantly between any two time points under a Poisson model with p below 0.0001. TCR abundances were normalised to the total number of TCRs sequenced per sample and expressed as counts per million. MAIT TCRs were defined by TRAV1-2 paired with TRAJ12, TRAJ20 or TRAJ33, and iNKT TCRs by TRAV10 paired with TRAJ18. VDJdb, accessed 1 November 2021, was searched for CMV, EBV and SARS-CoV-2 annotated TCRs, excluding TCRs annotated for multiple antigens. TCRdb redid the processing of the public reads, applying fastp at Q25 and MiXCR, and retained in-frame beta chains. Rows with a matching CDR3 protein are joined into one entry that keeps the most common DNA and genes. TCRdb's processing, not the authors', yielded these V and J calls. This sample comprises more than 60,000 distinct CDR3 sequences, about an eighth of them detected only once. The top ten clones comprise less than 3.5% of the sample.

General findings and caveats noted by the study authors: Matching against VDJdb was skewed toward anti-spike CD8 responses, likely underestimated virus-specific expansions, and missed private and CD4 specificities.

Set within a cohort of healthcare workers in London, UK, this nested case-control study involved weekly PCR testing of nasopharyngeal swabs along with blood sampling. Healthcare workers were recruited between 23 and 31 March 2020, during the week of the UK lockdown, and were followed weekly for up to about 15 weeks. Here the chain combines TRBV6-5 and TRBJ1-2; the junction holds 7 bases that match TRBD1. The receptor was isolated from an adult who was a healthcare worker with PCR-confirmed SARS-CoV-2 infection or an uninfected control (not recorded which). The sequenced sample was whole blood, obtained at baseline. The CDR3: CASSPTGVGAGYTF. Read as DNA, the sequence is TGTGCCAGCAGTCCTACAGGGGTCGGGGCTGGCTACACCTTC.